Below, 23 T cell receptor beta chains from the same sample are listed, as sequenced in a study of cytomegalovirus exposure and HLA in healthy donors. 13 Jbeta primers and 60 Vbeta primers were used for the PCR. TCRdb's table, derived via immunoSEQ multiplex PCR, lists solely in-frame clones and lacks some. The profile shows 100,000 to 150,000 clones, more than 65% of them singletons. Sequencing input: PBMCs. The receptors derive from a male donor in good health and CMV-seropositive.

The CDR3 here is CASSVSLAGGHEQFF. CDR3 in DNA: TGTGCCAGCAGCGTAAGCTTGGCGGGCGGGCATGAGCAGTTCTTC. This sequence joins TRBV9 and TRBJ2-1; D possibly corresponds to TRBD2 (5 bases). V was cut by 1 base and J by 8 bases, with 16 bases left in between. This CDR3 is 15 amino acids long. Germline lookup yields CDR1 SGDLS and CDR2 YYNGEE.

This sequence joins TRBV9 and TRBJ1-5, with D maybe TRBD1 (6 bases). This CDR3 spans 15 amino acids. CDR1 SGDLS and CDR2 YYNGEE come from the germline V gene. V lost 4 bases to trimming and J lost 4 bases, with 15 bases between them. The DNA of the CDR3 is TGTGCCAGCAGCTTCCGGGACCAGGGGAATCAGCCCCAGCATTTT. Protein product: CASSFRDQGNQPQHF.

This clone was detected only a few times. This sequence joins TRBV13 and TRBJ1-2; TRBD1 might be the D (6 bases). V gave up 1 base and J gave up 3 bases, with 9 bases separating them. This CDR3 has 14 residues. Germline V CDR1 and CDR2: PRHDT, FYEKMQ (reference sequence). CDR3 nucleotides: TGTGCCAGCAGCTTAGTTCAGGGGCACTATGGCTACACCTTC. Amino acid sequence: CASSLVQGHYGYTF. The full variable domain, in which reference TRBV13 and TRBJ1-2 provide the parts outside the CDR3, is AAGVIQSPRHLIKEKRETATLKCYPIPRHDTVYWYQQGPGQDPQFLISFYEKMQSDKGSIPDRFSAQQFSDYHSELNMSSLELGDSALYFCASSLVQGHYGYTFGSGTRLTVV.

The chain has TRBV4-1 and TRBJ1-5; TRBD1 aligns across 7 bases. The germline V gene encodes CDR1 MGHRA and CDR2 YSYEKL. The J segment lost 3 bases and the V segment lost 3 bases, leaving 5 bases of the junction unmatched. This CDR3 comprises 15 residues. Here the CDR3 reads CASSHGTAYNQPQHF. The CDR3 nucleotides read TGCGCCAGCAGCCACGGGACAGCGTACAATCAGCCCCAGCATTTT.

This sequence joins TRBV6-5 and TRBJ1-2; D uncertain. CDR1 is MNHEY, CDR2 SVGAGI, per germline. The ends were cut back, 5 bases at V and 8 bases at J, with 15 bases in the middle. The CDR3 is 13 residues long. Written as DNA, the CDR3 is TGTGCCAGCAGTCCCGTACCCCGGTCGGGCTACACCTTC. It encodes CASSPVPRSGYTF.

This chain joins TRBV6-6 and TRBJ1-4, with D unclear. The CDR3 extends over 16 amino acids. Trimming left V 7 bases short and J 0 bases short, with 15 bases between. The germline gives CDR1 MNHNY, CDR2 SVGAGI (reference sequence). CDR3 sequence (DNA): TGTGCCAGCAAAAAGATTAACGGGGCAACTAATGAAAAACTGTTTTTT. Amino acid sequence: CASKKINGATNEKLFF.

V gene TRBV28 combines with J gene TRBJ1-5; TRBD1 matches at 9 bases. CDR3 length: 14 residues. Germline V gene lookup returns CDR1 MDHEN and CDR2 SYDVKM. The ends lost 4 bases at V and 7 bases at J; junction bases unmatched: 5. CDR3 in DNA: TGTGCCAGCAGTTCCGGGACAGGGAGACAGCCCCAGCATTTT. As protein: CASSSGTGRQPQHF.

This clone was detected only once. This chain uses TRBV28 with TRBJ1-1; 8 bases are a match to TRBD1. This CDR3 has 11 residues. Germline CDR1 is MDHEN and CDR2 is SYDVKM. The ends lost 4 bases at V and 8 bases at J; junction bases unmatched: 0. The CDR3 here is CASSWDREAFF. The CDR3 bases are TGTGCCAGCAGTTGGGACAGGGAAGCTTTCTTT.

In the case of this clone: One end of the junction varies from germline; a read error may be responsible. V usage is TRBV7-9 and J usage is TRBJ1-5; D unclear. This CDR3 has 16 amino acids. Germline-derived CDR1 and CDR2 are SEHNR and FQNEAQ (reference sequence). Here the CDR3 DNA reads TGTTCCAGCAGCTCCCATGGCGGGGTCAGCAATCAGCCCCAGCATTTT. It encodes CSSSSHGGVSNQPQHF.

The V call is TRBV6-1, the J call TRBJ1-6; unclear D gene. In germline, CDR1 is MNHNS, CDR2 SASEGT. The CDR3 sequence is 13 residues long. Trimming cost V 1 base and J 10 bases, with 8 bases left between them. CDR3 in amino acids: CASSEEIMSPLHF. In nucleotides, the CDR3 is TGTGCCAGCAGTGAAGAAATTATGTCACCCCTCCACTTT.

In DNA, the CDR3 is TGCGCCAGCAGTCAACTCTCCAGGCTCTACAATGAGCAGTTCTTC. Protein: CASSQLSRLYNEQFF. The chain couples TRBV23-1 to TRBJ2-1; no clear D. TRBV23-1 belongs to the ORF category, with a function that is uncertain. With 2 bases removed from V and 3 bases from J, the gap between germline ends came to 11 bases. This CDR3 is built from 15 residues.

J is TRBJ1-5 and V is TRBV2, with TRBD1 as a possible D gene (5 bases). The CDR3 has 12 residues. The ends were cut back, 6 bases at V and 3 bases at J, with 6 bases in the middle. From germline, CDR1 is SNHLY and CDR2 FYNNEI. CDR3 coding DNA: TGTGCCAGCAGGGACATCAATCAGCCCCAGCATTTT. Encoded protein: CASRDINQPQHF.

The J gene is TRBJ2-5, the V gene TRBV5-1, with 8 bases fitting TRBD1. V trimming: 6 bases; J trimming: 1 base; junction bases outside the gene matches: 2. Per germline, CDR1 SGHRS and CDR2 YFSETQ. This CDR3 contains 13 residues. The CDR3 loop reads CASTGQGQETQYF. In DNA form, the CDR3 reads TGCGCCAGCACCGGACAGGGCCAAGAGACCCAGTACTTC.

V and J are TRBV7-9 and TRBJ2-1; 11 bases line up with TRBD2. The CDR3 sequence is 15 residues long. Germline V gene lookup returns CDR1 SEHNR and CDR2 FQNEAQ (reference sequence). With 5 bases clipped from V and 5 bases from J, the junction kept 5 bases outside the gene matches. In nucleotides, the CDR3 is TGTGCCAGCAGCGTCACTAGCGGGAGAAACAATGAGCAGTTCTTC. Translating it yields CASSVTSGRNNEQFF.

The rearrangement joins TRBV6-1 to TRBJ2-7; 7 nucleotides agree with TRBD1. Unmatched junction bases numbered 12, after V lost 6 bases and J lost 7 bases. This CDR3 is built from 14 residues. Looked up from germline, CDR1 is MNHNS and CDR2 is SASEGT. Here the CDR3 reads CASSDRVGVREQYF. In DNA, the CDR3 is TGTGCCAGCAGCGACAGGGTAGGGGTACGAGAGCAGTACTTC.

The chain links TRBV5-1 to TRBJ2-5; 12 bases are a match to TRBD2. Germline CDR1 is SGHRS and CDR2 is YFSETQ. The CDR3 runs 16 residues. The J segment lost 2 bases and the V segment lost 4 bases, leaving 6 bases of the junction unmatched. CDR3 DNA: TGCGCCAGCAGCCTTGGACTAGCGGGACCGCAAGAGACCCAGTACTTC. This codes for CASSLGLAGPQETQYF.

The rearrangement links TRBV5-4 to TRBJ2-7; a weak D match, TRBD1 (6 bases). CDR1 is SGHNT and CDR2 is YYREEE in the germline V gene (reference sequence). Trimming left V 0 bases short and J 3 bases short, with 10 bases between. The CDR3 has 14 residues. This CDR3 reads CASSLGGGDYEQYF. The CDR3 coding sequence is TGTGCCAGCAGCTTGGGAGGGGGTGACTACGAGCAGTACTTC.

CDR3 bases: TGTGCCAGCAGCCCGCGACAGGGCGGGAATTCACCCCTCCACTTT. It encodes CASSPRQGGNSPLHF. This chain connects TRBV7-2 to TRBJ1-6, with 7 nucleotides matching TRBD1. The CDR3 is 15 residues long. V lost 5 bases, J lost 7 bases, and 8 bases stayed unmatched. Per the germline V gene, CDR1 is SGHTA and CDR2 is FQGNSA.

The V and J genes are TRBV29-1 and TRBJ2-7; TRBD1 agrees at 8 bases. Trimming took 5 bases from V and 5 from J; bases not matched to a gene: 2. The germline V gene encodes CDR1 SQVTM and CDR2 ANQGSEA. The CDR3 spans 11 residues. CDR3 region: CSVSTGDEQYF. The CDR3 DNA follows: TGCAGCGTTTCGACAGGGGACGAGCAGTACTTC.

The chain is built from TRBV7-8 and TRBJ2-1; no definite D call. Germline V gene sequence: CDR1 SGHVS, CDR2 FQNEAQ. V was cut by 1 base and J by 2 bases, with 6 bases left in between. This CDR3 comprises 14 residues. The CDR3 sequence is CASSLVGTYNEQFF. The CDR3 coding sequence is TGTGCCAGCAGCTTAGTCGGTACCTACAATGAGCAGTTCTTC.

The rearrangement links TRBV5-1 to TRBJ2-2; perhaps TRBD1 as D (5 bases). The CDR3 runs to 17 residues. Germline V lookup: CDR1 SGHRS, CDR2 YFSETQ. Trimming cost V 0 bases and J 4 bases, with 16 bases left between them. The chain's CDR3 is CASSLEGPHEVTGELFF. The CDR3 DNA reads as TGCGCCAGCAGCTTGGAGGGGCCGCACGAAGTCACCGGGGAGCTGTTTTTT.

The chain recombines TRBV6-5 with TRBJ1-2, with a possible D match to TRBD1 (5 bases). The CDR3 spans 15 residues. V gave up 4 bases and J gave up 5 bases, with 17 bases separating them. Germline V gene sequence: CDR1 MNHEY, CDR2 SVGAGI. The CDR3: CASSSPGGAIYGYTF. The CDR3 nucleotides read TGTGCCAGCAGTTCCCCTGGCGGGGCTATTTATGGCTACACCTTC.

The V gene is TRBV30, the J gene TRBJ2-5, with TRBD1 matching 8 bases. From germline, CDR1 is GTSNPN and CDR2 SVGIG (reference sequence). The CDR3 has 13 amino acids. V was clipped by 2 bases and J by 1 base; unmatched bases: 0. The CDR3 loop reads CAWSTGGQETQYF. DNA for the CDR3: TGTGCCTGGAGTACAGGGGGCCAAGAGACCCAGTACTTC. Supplemented by reference TRBV30 and TRBJ2-5, the full variable domain reads SQTIHQWPATLVQPVGSPLSLECTVEGTSNPNLYWYRQAAGRGLQLLFYSVGIGQISSEVPQNLSASRPQDRQFILSSKKLLLSDSGFYLCAWSTGGQETQYFGPGTRLLVL.